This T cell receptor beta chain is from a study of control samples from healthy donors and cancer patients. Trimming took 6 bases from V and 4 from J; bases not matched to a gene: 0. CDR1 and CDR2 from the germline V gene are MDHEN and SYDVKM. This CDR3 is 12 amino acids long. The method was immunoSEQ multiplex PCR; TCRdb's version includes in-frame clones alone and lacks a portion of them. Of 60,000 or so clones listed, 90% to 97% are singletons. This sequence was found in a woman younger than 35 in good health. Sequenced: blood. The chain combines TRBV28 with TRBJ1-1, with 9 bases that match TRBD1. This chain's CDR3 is CASRTGGTEAFF. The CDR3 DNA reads TGTGCCAGCAGGACAGGGGGCACTGAAGCTTTCTTT.